This T cell receptor (beta chain) appears in the sequencing data of a study of shared clonotypes between healthy human individuals. The CDR3 extends over 14 amino acids. Per the germline V gene, CDR1 is MDHEN and CDR2 is SYDVKM. Trimming took 6 bases from V and 3 from J, leaving 11 bases between them. Clones were sequenced by immunoSEQ multiplex PCR, and TCRdb holds only the in-frame ones, with some missing. The sample records about 1.1 million clones, about 80% being singletons. Points on this clone: Its antigen remains unknown.

Study observations and caveats: Relative to clonotypes present in all four donors, those not shared had lower generation probabilities.

The donors were all Caucasian adults (living in Nashville, Tennessee). The V and J genes are TRBV28 and TRBJ1-4; tentatively, D is TRBD1 (6 bases). The source is a man aged 18 to 30 in good health. Some clones in this sample may be carry-over from other donors' samples. Sequencing input: memory CD4+ T cells from PBMCs. Subset: CD45RA-negative fraction. The chain's CDR3 is CASRLGGANEKLFF. The CDR3 DNA follows: TGTGCCAGCAGGTTAGGGGGAGCTAATGAAAAACTGTTTTTT.